Sequencing of this TCR beta chain was carried out in a study of T cells in Graves' hyperthyroidism and ophthalmopathy. Overall study results and limits: Among thyroid clonotypes expanded above 0.001, most also appeared in blood. Ophthalmopathy onset followed model prediction by a median about 6.9 months.

V lost 3 bases, J lost 5 bases, and 14 bases lay in between. Germline V CDR1 and CDR2: SEHNR, FQNEAQ (reference sequence). The length of the CDR3 is 15 residues. There were TCR beta CDR3 regions amplified from RNA transcripts. First-round RT-PCR targeting the TCR CDR3 was performed with the HTBI primer set. Each CDR3 protein is one row after TCRdb ran MiXCR on the multiplex PCR reads. The repertoire includes about 660,000 distinct CDR3 sequences, over 40% of them detected once, and roughly 7.2% sits in the top ten. Details on this clonotype: Its antigen is currently unknown.

Pregnant or lactating patients were excluded, as were those with uncontrolled infection or other autoimmune disease. The sequence was collected from an adult man with Graves' disease, either hyperthyroidism or ophthalmopathy (not recorded which). Sequenced input: peripheral blood or thyroid tissue (not recorded which). The chain couples TRBV7-9 to TRBJ1-5; maybe TRBD1 (6 bases). CDR3 residues: CASSFRGRGHQPQHF. The CDR3 DNA reads TGTGCCAGCAGCTTCCGGGGCAGGGGACATCAGCCCCAGCATTTT.